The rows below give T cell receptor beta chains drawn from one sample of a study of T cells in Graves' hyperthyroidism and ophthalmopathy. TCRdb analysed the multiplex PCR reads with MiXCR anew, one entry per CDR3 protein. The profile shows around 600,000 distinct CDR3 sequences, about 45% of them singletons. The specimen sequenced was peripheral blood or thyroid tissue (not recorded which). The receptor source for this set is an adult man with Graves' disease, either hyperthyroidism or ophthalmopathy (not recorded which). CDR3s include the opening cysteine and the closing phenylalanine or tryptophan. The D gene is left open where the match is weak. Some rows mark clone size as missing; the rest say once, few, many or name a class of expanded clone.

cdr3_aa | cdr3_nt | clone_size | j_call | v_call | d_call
CASSLGYRGSPLHF | TGTGCCAGCAGTTTAGGGTATCGGGGTTCACCCCTCCACTTT | - | TRBJ1-6 | TRBV12-3/TRBV12-4 | -
CSARRGQSGGYTF | TGCAGTGCTAGGCGAGGACAGTCGGGAGGCTACACCTTC | many | TRBJ1-2 | TRBV20-1 | -
CAGRASTGWLWPQHF | TGTGCCGGCAGGGCCAGTACAGGGTGGCTATGGCCTCAGCATTTT | - | TRBJ1-5 | TRBV12-3/TRBV12-4 | -
CATSVEGQGIGYTF | TGTGCCACCAGTGTGGAGGGACAGGGTATCGGCTACACCTTC | many | TRBJ1-2 | TRBV24-1 | TRBD1
CACSLSPGQRDQPQHF | TGTGCCTGCAGCTTATCGCCGGGACAGCGCGATCAGCCCCAGCATTTT | - | TRBJ1-5 | TRBV7-2 | TRBD1
CSARRGGVDEKLFF | TGCAGTGCTAGAAGAGGGGGGGTCGATGAAAAACTGTTTTTT | few | TRBJ1-4 | TRBV20-1 | -
CAISDGRDMPGNQPQHF | TGTGCCATCAGTGACGGCAGGGACATGCCTGGGAATCAGCCCCAGCATTTT | - | TRBJ1-5 | TRBV10-3 | -
CSANGPTYEQYF | TGCAGTGCTAATGGGCCCACCTACGAGCAGTACTTC | - | TRBJ2-7 | TRBV20-1 | -
CASSFQDRRNPSCRPQHF | TGCGCCAGCAGCTTCCAGGACAGGCGGAACCCCTCGTGTCGGCCCCAGCATTTT | - | TRBJ1-5 | TRBV7-9 | TRBD1
CASPARGYETQYF | TGCGCCAGCCCAGCGCGGGGTTACGAGACCCAGTACTTC | many | TRBJ2-5 | TRBV10-1 | -
CASSVDRAGNTIYF | TGTGCCAGCAGCGTCGACAGGGCTGGAAACACCATATATTTT | - | TRBJ1-3 | TRBV2 | TRBD1
CASTPIYEQYF | TGTGCCAGCACCCCGATCTACGAGCAGTACTTC | many | TRBJ2-7 | TRBV6-6 | -
CASSYFGTSRAGELFF | TGTGCCAGCAGTTATTTTGGGACTAGTCGCGCCGGGGAGCTGTTTTTT | - | TRBJ2-2 | TRBV10-3 | TRBD2
CASSEDRLNYGYTF | TGTGCCAGCAGTGAGGACAGACTAAACTATGGCTACACCTTC | many | TRBJ1-2 | TRBV2 | -
CASSLISGTRDEQYF | TGTGCCAGCAGCTTAATCAGTGGAACGAGAGACGAGCAGTACTTC | many | TRBJ2-7 | TRBV7-9 | -
CASSEGALGKLYF | TGTGCCAGCAGTGAAGGGGCTTTGGGGAAACTGTACTTC | - | TRBJ2-5 | TRBV25-1 | -
CASSRANVREQYF | TGTGCCAGCTCTAGGGCCAACGTCCGCGAGCAGTACTTC | - | TRBJ2-7 | TRBV12-3/TRBV12-4 | -
CASSAFVETNTEAFF | TGTGCCAGCAGTGCGTTTGTGGAAACGAACACTGAAGCTTTCTTT | many | TRBJ1-1 | TRBV2 | -
CATMASSAHTEAFF | TGTGCCACCATGGCAAGCTCGGCCCACACTGAAGCTTTCTTT | many | TRBJ1-1 | TRBV24-1 | -
CASSPSTVDTEAFF | TGTGCCAGCAGCCCCTCGACAGTGGACACTGAAGCTTTCTTT | many | TRBJ1-1 | TRBV7-9 | -
CASGSSFGQLRGTQYF | TGTGCCAGCGGCTCTAGCTTCGGACAGTTAAGGGGGACCCAGTACTTC | - | TRBJ2-5 | TRBV7-2 | -
CASSRTGGGNTIYF | TGTGCCAGCAGCCGAACAGGGGGCGGAAACACCATATATTTT | - | TRBJ1-3 | TRBV7-9 | TRBD1
CAPGRSTTNEKLFF | TGCGCCCCAGGCCGGTCGACAACTAATGAAAAACTGTTTTTT | - | TRBJ1-4 | TRBV7-9 | -
CSANRGTYGYTF | TGCAGTGCAAACAGGGGAACCTATGGCTACACCTTC | many | TRBJ1-2 | TRBV20-1 | TRBD1
CATSDPSDGTQYF | TGTGCCACCAGTGACCCATCCGATGGAACCCAGTACTTC | many | TRBJ2-5 | TRBV24-1 | -
CATSRGGTGGNQPQHF | TGTGCCACCAGCAGAGGGGGGACGGGTGGCAATCAGCCCCAGCATTTT | many | TRBJ1-5 | TRBV15 | -
CTSSYTTTGSETQYF | TGTACCAGCAGTTACACAACGACAGGGTCAGAGACCCAGTACTTC | - | TRBJ2-5 | TRBV6-2/TRBV6-3 | TRBD1